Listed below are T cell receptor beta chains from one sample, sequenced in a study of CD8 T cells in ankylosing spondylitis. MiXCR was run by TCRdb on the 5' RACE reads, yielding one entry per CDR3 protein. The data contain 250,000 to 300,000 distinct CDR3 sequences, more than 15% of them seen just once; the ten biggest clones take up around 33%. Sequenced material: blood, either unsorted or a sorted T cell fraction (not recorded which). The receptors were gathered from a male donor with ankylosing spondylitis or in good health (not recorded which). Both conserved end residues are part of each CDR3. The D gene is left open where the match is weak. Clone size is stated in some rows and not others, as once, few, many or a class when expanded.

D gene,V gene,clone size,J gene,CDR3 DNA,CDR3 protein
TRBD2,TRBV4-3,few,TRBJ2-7,TGCGCCAGCAGCCAAGGGTGGGGGGGGTCCTACGAGCAGTACTTC,CASSQGWGGSYEQYF
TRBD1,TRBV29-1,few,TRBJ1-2,TGCAGCGTTGCAGGGGGTGATTATGGCTACACCTTC,CSVAGGDYGYTF
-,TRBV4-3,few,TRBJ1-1,TGCGCCAGCAGCCAAGACCCCACGAACACTGAAGCTTTCTTT,CASSQDPTNTEAFF
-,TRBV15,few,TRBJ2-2,TGTGCCACCAGCACACGGAGGGGGGACCCGGGGGAGCTGTTTTTT,CATSTRRGDPGELFF
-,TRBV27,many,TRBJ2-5,TGTGCCAGCAGTTCGCTACTCTACCAAGAGACCCAGTACTTC,CASSSLLYQETQYF
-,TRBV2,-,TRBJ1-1,TGTGCCAGCAGGGAGGACAGCATGAACACTGAAGCTTTCTTT,CASREDSMNTEAFF
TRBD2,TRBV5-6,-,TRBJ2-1,TGTGCCAGCAGCCACGAGGCGGAGCGGGACTACAATGAGCAGTTCTTC,CASSHEAERDYNEQFF
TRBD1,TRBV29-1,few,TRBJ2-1,TGCAGCGTTACAGGGGTGGGGAATGAGCAGTTCTTC,CSVTGVGNEQFF
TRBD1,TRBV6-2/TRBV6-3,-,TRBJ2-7,TGTGCCAGCAGTTACACAGGGGGGATACCCTACGAGCAGTACTTC,CASSYTGGIPYEQYF
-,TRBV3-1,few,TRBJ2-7,TGTGCCAGCAGCCGAACCATATCCTACGAGCAGTACTTC,CASSRTISYEQYF
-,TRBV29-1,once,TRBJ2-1,TGCAGCGTTGGCCCCGGCGGTGAGCAGTTCTTC,CSVGPGGEQFF
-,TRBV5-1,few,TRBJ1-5,TGCGCCAGCAGCTTGGAGACCCAGGGCCTTAGCAATCAGCCCCAGCATTTT,CASSLETQGLSNQPQHF
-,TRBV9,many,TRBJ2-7,TGTGCCAGCAGCACCTCCTCAGCGGTGGACGAGCAGTACTTC,CASSTSSAVDEQYF
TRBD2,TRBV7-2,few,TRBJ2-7,TGTGCCAGCAGCTTAGCGGTAGGACTAGCGGGAGGATCTTCCTACGAGCAGTACTTC,CASSLAVGLAGGSSYEQYF
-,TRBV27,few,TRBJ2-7,TGTGCCAGCAGCCACGAAACAGGGAACACCTACGAGCAGTACTTC,CASSHETGNTYEQYF
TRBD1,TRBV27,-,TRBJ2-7,TGTGCCAGCAGAGCAGGGGGTTCCTACGATGAGCAGTACTTC,CASRAGGSYDEQYF
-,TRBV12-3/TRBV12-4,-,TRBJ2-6,TGTGCCAGCAGTCCGCCCGGGGTGGCTGGGGCCAACGTCCTGACTTTC,CASSPPGVAGANVLTF
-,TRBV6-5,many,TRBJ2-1,TGTGCCAGCAGTTCAACAGGCAGCTCCTACAATGAGCAGTTCTTC,CASSSTGSSYNEQFF
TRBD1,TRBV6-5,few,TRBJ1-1,TGTGCCAGCAGTTTCCGGGACAGGGCCATGAACACTGAAGCTTTCTTT,CASSFRDRAMNTEAFF
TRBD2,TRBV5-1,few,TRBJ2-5,TGCGCCAGCAGTCGATCTCTAGCGGGAGGTGGAGAGACCCAGTACTTC,CASSRSLAGGGETQYF
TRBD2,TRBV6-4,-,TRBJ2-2,TGTGCCACGCCGGGACTAGCGGTCCAGCAACCCGGGGAGCTGTTTTTT,CATPGLAVQQPGELFF
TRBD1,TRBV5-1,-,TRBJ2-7,TGCGCCAGCAGCTTGGACAGGGGGCTGTCCTACGAGCAGTACTTC,CASSLDRGLSYEQYF
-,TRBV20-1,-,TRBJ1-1,TGCAGTGCTACCCCCTGGACCGTCCCTTTTGAAGCTTTCTTT,CSATPWTVPFEAFF
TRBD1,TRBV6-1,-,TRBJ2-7,TGTGCCAGCAGTGAAGTCGGGACAGCCTACGAGCAGTACTTC,CASSEVGTAYEQYF